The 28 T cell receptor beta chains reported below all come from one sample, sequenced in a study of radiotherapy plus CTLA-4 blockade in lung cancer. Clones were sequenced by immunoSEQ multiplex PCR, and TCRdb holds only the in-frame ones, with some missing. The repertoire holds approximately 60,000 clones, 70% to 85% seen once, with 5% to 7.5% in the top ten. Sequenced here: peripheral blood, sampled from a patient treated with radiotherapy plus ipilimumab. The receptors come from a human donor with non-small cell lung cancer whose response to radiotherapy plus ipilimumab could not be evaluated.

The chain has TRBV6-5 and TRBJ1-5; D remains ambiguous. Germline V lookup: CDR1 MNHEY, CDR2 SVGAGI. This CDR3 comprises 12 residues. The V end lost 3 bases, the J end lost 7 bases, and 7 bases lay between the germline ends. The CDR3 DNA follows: TGTGCCAGCAGTTATCCTCGGCAGCCCCAGCATTTT. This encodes CASSYPRQPQHF.

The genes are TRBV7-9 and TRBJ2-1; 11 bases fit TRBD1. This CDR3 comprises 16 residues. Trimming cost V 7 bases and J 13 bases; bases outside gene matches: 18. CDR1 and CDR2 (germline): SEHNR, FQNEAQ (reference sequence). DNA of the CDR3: TGTGCCAGCAACCACGGGGACAGGGGGAAATTGGGGGCCCAGTTCTTC. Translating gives CASNHGDRGKLGAQFF.

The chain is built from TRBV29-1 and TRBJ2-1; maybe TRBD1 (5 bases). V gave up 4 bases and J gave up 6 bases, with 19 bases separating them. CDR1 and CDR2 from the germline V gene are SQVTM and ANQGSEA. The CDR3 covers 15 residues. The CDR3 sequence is CSVGPLRGNLNEQFF. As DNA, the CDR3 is TGCAGCGTTGGCCCCTTAAGGGGAAATCTCAATGAGCAGTTCTTC.

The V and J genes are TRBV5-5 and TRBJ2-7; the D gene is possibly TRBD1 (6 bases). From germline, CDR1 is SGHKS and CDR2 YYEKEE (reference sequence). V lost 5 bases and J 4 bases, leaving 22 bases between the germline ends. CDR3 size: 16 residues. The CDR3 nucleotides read TGTGCCAGCAGTCCTCAGGGGATGGTTCCCCGATACGAGCAGTACTTC. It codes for CASSPQGMVPRYEQYF.

The CDR3 loop is CASSSRQAFTDTQYF. In DNA, the CDR3 is TGTGCCAGTAGTAGCCGACAGGCCTTCACAGATACGCAGTATTTT. The gene calls are TRBV19 and TRBJ2-3; possibly TRBD1 for D (6 bases). The germline gives CDR1 LNHDA, CDR2 SQIVND (reference sequence). The V gene lost 4 bases and the J gene lost 2 bases, with 13 bases spanning the gap. The CDR3 consists of 15 residues.

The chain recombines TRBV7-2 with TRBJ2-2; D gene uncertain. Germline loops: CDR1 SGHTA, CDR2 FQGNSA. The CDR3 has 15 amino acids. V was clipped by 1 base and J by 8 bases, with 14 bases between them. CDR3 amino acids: CASSLEEVPVGELFF. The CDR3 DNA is TGTGCCAGCAGCTTAGAAGAGGTTCCGGTGGGGGAGCTGTTTTTT.

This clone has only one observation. The CDR3 loop is CASSSGQGSTGELFF. The CDR3 bases are TGTGCCAGCAGCTCTGGACAGGGAAGCACCGGGGAGCTGTTTTTT. The V and J genes are TRBV11-3 and TRBJ2-2, with 8 bases identical to TRBD1. Germline V gene sequence: CDR1 SGHNT, CDR2 YENEEA. J gave up 4 bases and V 4 bases, and 5 bases lay outside the gene matches. The CDR3 spans 15 residues.

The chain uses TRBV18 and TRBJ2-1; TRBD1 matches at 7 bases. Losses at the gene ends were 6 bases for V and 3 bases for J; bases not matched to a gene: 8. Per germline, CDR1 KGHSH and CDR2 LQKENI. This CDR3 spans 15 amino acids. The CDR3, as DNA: TGTGCCAGCTCCCCCGGGACAGCCTTCTACAATGAGCAGTTCTTC. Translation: CASSPGTAFYNEQFF.

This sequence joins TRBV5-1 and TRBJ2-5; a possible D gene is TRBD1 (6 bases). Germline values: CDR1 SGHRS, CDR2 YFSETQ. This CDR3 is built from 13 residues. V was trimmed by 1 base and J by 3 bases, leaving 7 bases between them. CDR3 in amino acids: CASSLTGKETQYF. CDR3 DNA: TGCGCCAGCAGCTTGACAGGGAAAGAGACCCAGTACTTC.

The DNA of the CDR3 is TGTGCCAGCAGCACACCCAACTATGGCTACACCTTC. Its translation: CASSTPNYGYTF. This sequence joins TRBV11-2 and TRBJ1-2; D is undetermined. Germline V lookup: CDR1 SGHAT, CDR2 FQNNGV. With 5 bases removed from V and 2 bases from J, the gap between germline ends came to 6 bases. CDR3 size: 12 residues.

The CDR3 DNA follows: TGTGCCAGCGGCTTTGAGGGATTGAACAATCAGCCCCAGCATTTT. This translates into CASGFEGLNNQPQHF. The rearrangement joins TRBV2 to TRBJ1-5; D unresolved. CDR1 is SNHLY and CDR2 is FYNNEI in the germline V gene. V shed 8 bases and J shed 3 bases, with 17 bases lying between them. The CDR3 loop spans 15 amino acids.

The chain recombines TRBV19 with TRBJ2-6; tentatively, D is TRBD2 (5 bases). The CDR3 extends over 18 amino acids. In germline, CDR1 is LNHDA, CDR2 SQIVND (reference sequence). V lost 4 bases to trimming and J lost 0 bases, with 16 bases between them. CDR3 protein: CASSRGSSRSSGANVLTF. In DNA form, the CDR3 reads TGTGCCAGTAGTAGAGGGTCGTCTAGGAGCTCTGGGGCCAACGTCCTGACTTTC.

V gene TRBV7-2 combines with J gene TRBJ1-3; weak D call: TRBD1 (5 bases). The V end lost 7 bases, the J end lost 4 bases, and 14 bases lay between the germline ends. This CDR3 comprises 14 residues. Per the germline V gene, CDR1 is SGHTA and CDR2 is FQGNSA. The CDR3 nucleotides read TGTGCCAGCACCCCGGAGGGGAAAGGAAACACCATATATTTT. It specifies CASTPEGKGNTIYF.

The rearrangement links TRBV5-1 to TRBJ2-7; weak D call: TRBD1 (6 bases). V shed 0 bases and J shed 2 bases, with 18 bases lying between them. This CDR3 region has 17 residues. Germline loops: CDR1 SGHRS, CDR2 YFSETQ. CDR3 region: CASSLGVLGTITYEQYF. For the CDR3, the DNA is TGCGCCAGCAGCTTGGGAGTTTTGGGGACAATTACCTACGAGCAGTACTTC.

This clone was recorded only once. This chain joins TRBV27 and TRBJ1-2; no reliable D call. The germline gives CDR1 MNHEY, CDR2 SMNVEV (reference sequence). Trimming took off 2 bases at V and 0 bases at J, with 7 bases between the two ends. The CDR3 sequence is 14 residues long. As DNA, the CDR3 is TGTGCCAGCAGTTTAAGCGGAGCTAACTATGGCTACACCTTC. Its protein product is CASSLSGANYGYTF.

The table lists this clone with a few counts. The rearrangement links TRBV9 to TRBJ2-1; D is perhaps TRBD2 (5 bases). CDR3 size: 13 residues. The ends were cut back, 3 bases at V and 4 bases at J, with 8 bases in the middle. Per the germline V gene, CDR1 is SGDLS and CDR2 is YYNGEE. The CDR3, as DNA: TGTGCCAGCAGCGCCGGACTTTACAATGAGCAGTTCTTC. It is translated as CASSAGLYNEQFF.

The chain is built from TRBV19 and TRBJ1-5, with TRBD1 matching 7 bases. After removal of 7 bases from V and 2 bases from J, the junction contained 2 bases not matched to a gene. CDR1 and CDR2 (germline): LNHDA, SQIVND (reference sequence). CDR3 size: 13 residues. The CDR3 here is CASTGTGNQPQHF. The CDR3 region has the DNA TGTGCCAGTACCGGGACAGGCAATCAGCCCCAGCATTTT.

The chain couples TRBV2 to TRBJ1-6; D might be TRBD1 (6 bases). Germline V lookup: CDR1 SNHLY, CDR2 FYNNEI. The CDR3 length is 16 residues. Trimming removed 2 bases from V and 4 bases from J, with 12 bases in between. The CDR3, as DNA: TGTGCCAGCAGTGAAAGGGGGGGCTTATATAATTCACCCCTCCACTTT. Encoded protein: CASSERGGLYNSPLHF.

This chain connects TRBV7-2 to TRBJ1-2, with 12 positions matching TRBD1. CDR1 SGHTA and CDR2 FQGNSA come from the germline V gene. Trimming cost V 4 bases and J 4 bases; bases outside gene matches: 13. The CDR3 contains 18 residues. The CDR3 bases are TGTGCCAGCAGCTACGGGACAGGGGGCCGTTTGAATAGCTATGGCTACACCTTC. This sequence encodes CASSYGTGGRLNSYGYTF.

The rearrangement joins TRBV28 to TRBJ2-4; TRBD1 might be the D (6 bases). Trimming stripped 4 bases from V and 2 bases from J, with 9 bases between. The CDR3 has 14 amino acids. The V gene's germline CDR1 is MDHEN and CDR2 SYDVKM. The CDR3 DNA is TGTGCCAGCAGTTCCGGGGACACCAAAAACATTCAGTACTTC. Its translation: CASSSGDTKNIQYF. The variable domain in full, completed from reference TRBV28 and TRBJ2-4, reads DVKVTQSSRYLVKRTGEKVFLECVQDMDHENMFWYRQDPGLGLRLIYFSYDVKMKEKGDIPEGYSVSREKKERFSLILESASTNQTSMYLCASSSGDTKNIQYFGAGTRLSVL.

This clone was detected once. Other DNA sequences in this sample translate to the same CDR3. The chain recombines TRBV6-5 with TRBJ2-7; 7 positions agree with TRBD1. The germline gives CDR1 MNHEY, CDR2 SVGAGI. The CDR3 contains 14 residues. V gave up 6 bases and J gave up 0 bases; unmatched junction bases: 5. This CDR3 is CASSSRDSSYEQYF. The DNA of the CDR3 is TGTGCCAGCAGCTCCCGGGACAGCTCCTACGAGCAGTACTTC.

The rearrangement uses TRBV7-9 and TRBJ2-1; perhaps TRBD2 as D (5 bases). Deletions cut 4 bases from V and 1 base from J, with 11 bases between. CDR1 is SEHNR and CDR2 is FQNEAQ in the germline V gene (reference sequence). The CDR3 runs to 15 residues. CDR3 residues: CASSWLAESYNEQFF. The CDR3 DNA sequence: TGTGCCAGCAGCTGGCTAGCAGAGTCCTACAATGAGCAGTTCTTC.

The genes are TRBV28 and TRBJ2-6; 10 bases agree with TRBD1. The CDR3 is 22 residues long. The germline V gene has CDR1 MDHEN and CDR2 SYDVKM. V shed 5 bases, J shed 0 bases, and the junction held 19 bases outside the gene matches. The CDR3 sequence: CASSPLRTGGVLATSGANVLTF. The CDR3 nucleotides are TGTGCCAGCAGTCCCCTGCGGACAGGGGGAGTCCTTGCGACCTCTGGGGCCAACGTCCTGACTTTC.

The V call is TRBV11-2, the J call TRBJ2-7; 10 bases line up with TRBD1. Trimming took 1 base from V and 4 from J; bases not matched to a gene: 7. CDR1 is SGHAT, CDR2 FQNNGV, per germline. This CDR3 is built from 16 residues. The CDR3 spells CASSLVAGTGAYEQYF. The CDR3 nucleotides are TGTGCCAGCAGCTTAGTCGCCGGGACAGGGGCATACGAGCAGTACTTC.

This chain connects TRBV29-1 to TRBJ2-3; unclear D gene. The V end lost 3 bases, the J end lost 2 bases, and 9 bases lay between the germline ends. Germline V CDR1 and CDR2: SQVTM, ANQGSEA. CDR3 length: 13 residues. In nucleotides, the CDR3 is TGCAGCGTTGAGCAGGTGATCACAGATACGCAGTATTTT. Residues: CSVEQVITDTQYF.

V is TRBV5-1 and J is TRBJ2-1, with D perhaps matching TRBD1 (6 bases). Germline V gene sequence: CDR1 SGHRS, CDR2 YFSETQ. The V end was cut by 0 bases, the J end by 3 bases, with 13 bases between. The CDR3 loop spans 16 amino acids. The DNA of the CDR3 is TGCGCCAGCAGCTTGGGGTCGGACAGTGACTACAATGAGCAGTTCTTC. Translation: CASSLGSDSDYNEQFF.

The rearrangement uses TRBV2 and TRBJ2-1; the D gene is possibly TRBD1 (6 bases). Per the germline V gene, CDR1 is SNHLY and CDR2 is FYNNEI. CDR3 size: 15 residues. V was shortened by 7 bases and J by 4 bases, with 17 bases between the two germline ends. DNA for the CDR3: TGTGCCAGCAAACCGGACAGACCCTCTTACAATGAGCAGTTCTTC. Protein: CASKPDRPSYNEQFF. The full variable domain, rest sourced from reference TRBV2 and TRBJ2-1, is EPEVTQTPSHQVTQMGQEVILRCVPISNHLYFYWYRQILGQKVEFLVSFYNNEISEKSEIFDDQFSVERPDGSNFTLKIRSTKLEDSAMYFCASKPDRPSYNEQFFGPGTRLTVL.

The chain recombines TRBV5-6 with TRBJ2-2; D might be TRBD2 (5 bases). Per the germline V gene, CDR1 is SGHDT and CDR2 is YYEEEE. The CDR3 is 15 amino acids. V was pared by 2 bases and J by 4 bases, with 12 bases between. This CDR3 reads CASSFQRARTGELFF. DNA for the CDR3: TGTGCCAGCAGCTTTCAGAGGGCTCGCACCGGGGAGCTGTTTTTT.